The 26 T cell receptor beta chains given below trace back to one sample, sequenced in a study of cytomegalovirus exposure and HLA in healthy donors. The PCR made use of 60 Vbeta and 13 Jbeta primers. The table came from immunoSEQ multiplex PCR; TCRdb's copy has only in-frame clones and leaves some out. The sample records about 130,000 clones, under 80% being singletons. Source material: PBMCs. Receptors originate from a middle-aged man in good health and CMV-seropositive.

J is TRBJ1-1 and V is TRBV29-1; 9 bases map to TRBD1. The CDR3 extends over 15 amino acids. CDR1 and CDR2 from the germline V gene are SQVTM and ANQGSEA. Trimming removed 7 bases from V and 1 base from J; junction bases left unmatched: 10. In DNA, the CDR3 is TGCAGCGCGTCGGATACAGGGGGCACGAACACTGAAGCTTTCTTT. This codes for CSASDTGGTNTEAFF.

This clone turned up a few times. CDR3 protein: CASRPDTTSYEQYF. DNA of the CDR3: TGTGCCAGCAGACCGGACACTACCTCCTACGAGCAGTACTTC. This sequence joins TRBV7-9 and TRBJ2-7; possibly TRBD1 for D (5 bases). The CDR3 covers 14 residues. The germline CDR1 and CDR2 sequences are SEHNR and FQNEAQ (reference sequence). V gave up 6 bases and J gave up 0 bases, with 12 bases separating them.

This clone was seen only a few times. The CDR3 sequence: CASSSGLAHEQYF. The CDR3, as DNA: TGTGCCAGCAGCTCCGGACTAGCCCACGAGCAGTACTTC. The chain combines TRBV11-3 with TRBJ2-7; 8 nucleotides match TRBD2. V lost 4 bases, J lost 5 bases, and 4 bases stayed unmatched. Germline CDR1 SGHNT, CDR2 YENEEA. The CDR3 extends over 13 amino acids.

V and J are TRBV5-1 and TRBJ2-5; 10 bases line up with TRBD2. There are 16 residues in the CDR3. After removal of 6 bases from V and 5 bases from J, the junction contained 13 bases not matched to a gene. Germline V gene data show CDR1 as SGHRS and CDR2 as YFSETQ. This chain's CDR3 is CASMSSGGSMRETQYF. In DNA form, the CDR3 reads TGCGCCAGCATGTCTAGCGGGGGTTCCATGAGGGAGACCCAGTACTTC.

This chain connects TRBV5-5 to TRBJ1-5, with 9 bases fitting TRBD1. The CDR3 contains 14 residues. J lost 2 bases, V lost 7 bases, and 4 bases had no gene match. CDR1 is SGHKS, CDR2 YYEKEE, per germline (reference sequence). The CDR3 DNA follows: TGTGCCAGCGGGTGGACAGGGGGCAATCAGCCCCAGCATTTT. This translates into CASGWTGGNQPQHF. The whole variable domain, filled in from reference TRBV5-5 and TRBJ1-5, reads DAGVTQSPTHLIKTRGQQVTLRCSPISGHKSVSWYQQVLGQGPQFIFQYYEKEERGRGNFPDRFSARQFPNYSSELNVNALLLGDSALYLCASGWTGGNQPQHFGDGTRLSIL.

V and J are TRBV7-2 and TRBJ1-5; D is uncertain. The V and J ends lost 2 bases and 4 bases respectively, with 9 bases between them. Germline-derived CDR1 and CDR2 are SGHTA and FQGNSA. The CDR3 runs to 14 residues. In DNA form, the CDR3 reads TGTGCCAGCAGCTTATCTATTGGTAATCAGCCCCAGCATTTT. Translating gives CASSLSIGNQPQHF.

This clone was picked up a small number of times. The rearrangement joins TRBV2 to TRBJ1-4, with 7 bases aligning to TRBD1. With 10 bases clipped from V and 7 bases from J, the junction kept 12 bases outside the gene matches. The V gene's germline CDR1 is SNHLY and CDR2 FYNNEI. The CDR3 is made up of 14 amino acids. The CDR3 nucleotides are TGTGCCACCACGCTTACAGGGGATTTTGAAAAACTGTTTTTT. It yields the protein CATTLTGDFEKLFF. The full variable domain, with the rest looked up from reference TRBV2 and TRBJ1-4, is EPEVTQTPSHQVTQMGQEVILRCVPISNHLYFYWYRQILGQKVEFLVSFYNNEISEKSEIFDDQFSVERPDGSNFTLKIRSTKLEDSAMYFCATTLTGDFEKLFFGSGTQLSVL.

The J gene is TRBJ2-7, the V gene TRBV11-1; 11 positions match TRBD2. CDR1 is SGHAT and CDR2 is FQDESV in the germline V gene (reference sequence). V shed 2 bases, J shed 3 bases, and the junction held 3 bases outside the gene matches. The CDR3 is made up of 15 amino acids. Here the CDR3 reads CASSLRLAGYYEQYF. CDR3 nucleotides: TGTGCCAGCAGCTTACGACTAGCGGGATACTACGAGCAGTACTTC.

The V and J genes are TRBV11-2 and TRBJ2-3, with TRBD2 identical over 8 bases. This CDR3 comprises 16 residues. After removal of 4 bases from V and 5 bases from J, the junction contained 11 bases not matched to a gene. Germline CDR1 and CDR2: SGHAT and FQNNGV. The CDR3 region has the DNA TGTGCCAGCAGCTGGGTAGCGGGGCGGGGACAAGATACGCAGTATTTT. Translating gives CASSWVAGRGQDTQYF.

The chain recombines TRBV27 with TRBJ1-2; 7 positions match TRBD1. CDR3 length: 14 residues. Germline V gives CDR1 MNHEY, CDR2 SMNVEV (reference sequence). V shed 5 bases, J shed 7 bases, and the junction held 10 bases outside the gene matches. CDR3 region: CASSLRDRYPGYTF. In nucleotides, the CDR3 is TGTGCCAGCAGTCTCCGGGACAGATATCCTGGCTACACCTTC.

The V and J genes are TRBV19 and TRBJ2-3; 7 positions match TRBD1. The V gene's germline CDR1 is LNHDA and CDR2 SQIVND (reference sequence). The CDR3 has 16 residues. The V and J ends lost 4 bases and 0 bases, in that order; junction bases with no gene match: 7. The CDR3 DNA follows: TGTGCCAGTAGTAGTTCGTCAGGGGGAAGCACAGATACGCAGTATTTT. Its translation is CASSSSSGGSTDTQYF.

This chain links TRBV6-1 with TRBJ2-2; tentatively, D is TRBD2 (6 bases). This CDR3 comprises 14 residues. V dropped 11 bases and J dropped 0 bases, with 13 bases sitting between them. Germline-derived CDR1 and CDR2 are MNHNS and SASEGT. CDR3: CAAGLPPNTGELFF. CDR3 nucleotide sequence: TGTGCCGCAGGACTACCTCCGAACACCGGGGAGCTGTTTTTT.

The V and J genes are TRBV9 and TRBJ1-4; no clear D. Trimming left V 0 bases short and J 8 bases short, with 20 bases between. CDR3 length: 17 amino acids. CDR1 and CDR2 from the germline V gene are SGDLS and YYNGEE. CDR3 sequence: CASSVDPGARSGEKLFF. CDR3 in DNA: TGTGCCAGCAGCGTAGATCCGGGAGCGAGATCGGGGGAAAAACTGTTTTTT.

This chain connects TRBV6-4 to TRBJ1-1; weak D call: TRBD1 (5 bases). The V gene's germline CDR1 is MRHNA and CDR2 SNTAGT. V shed 2 bases and J shed 4 bases, with 11 bases lying between them. This CDR3 spans 14 amino acids. In DNA, the CDR3 is TGTGCCAGCAGTGACGGGCAGGGAGGCACTGAAGCTTTCTTT. This sequence encodes CASSDGQGGTEAFF.

The rearrangement uses TRBV6-1 and TRBJ2-5, with 7 bases fitting TRBD2. V lost 7 bases and J lost 3; bases outside the gene matches: 5. The CDR3 is made up of 13 amino acids. Germline values: CDR1 MNHNS, CDR2 SASEGT. The CDR3 spells CASMVGGEETQYF. In DNA, the CDR3 is TGTGCCAGCATGGTGGGAGGGGAAGAGACCCAGTACTTC.

The gene calls are TRBV6-6 and TRBJ1-2; 9 bases line up with TRBD1. In germline, CDR1 is MNHNY, CDR2 SVGAGI (reference sequence). The V segment lost 2 bases and the J segment 6 bases; nucleotides outside the gene matches: 7. The CDR3 length is 15 residues. The CDR3 DNA reads as TGTGCCAGCAGTTACAGGGGACAGGGCAGAGATGGCTACACCTTC. As protein: CASSYRGQGRDGYTF.

In this sample, this clone turned up a few times. The gene calls are TRBV30 and TRBJ1-2, with D possibly matching TRBD1 (6 bases). Trimming shortened V by 1 base and J by 6 bases, and 9 bases separated the two germline ends. The germline CDR1 and CDR2 sequences are GTSNPN and SVGIG (reference sequence). The CDR3 has 12 residues. CDR3 DNA: TGTGCCTGGAGTGCCAGGGGTGATGGCTACACCTTC. Translated, it gives CAWSARGDGYTF.

The rearrangement links TRBV19 to TRBJ1-5; tentatively, D is TRBD1 (5 bases). Trimming left V 7 bases short and J 4 bases short, with 11 bases between. In germline, CDR1 is LNHDA, CDR2 SQIVND (reference sequence). This CDR3 has 13 amino acids. The CDR3 DNA follows: TGTGCCAGTAAGGGGAGGGAGAATCAGCCCCAGCATTTT. It translates to CASKGRENQPQHF.

The V and J genes are TRBV7-6 and TRBJ2-7; D perhaps matches TRBD1 (5 bases). Deletions cut 0 bases from V and 3 bases from J, with 9 bases between. Germline V gene sequence: CDR1 SGHVS, CDR2 FNYEAQ. The CDR3 is 14 residues long. CDR3 nucleotide sequence: TGTGCCAGCAGCTTAGCGCACAGGAACTACGAGCAGTACTTC. Its translation: CASSLAHRNYEQYF. The variable domain in full, with the rest retrieved from reference TRBV7-6 and TRBJ2-7, is GAGVSQSPRYKVTKRGQDVALRCDPISGHVSLYWYRQALGQGPEFLTYFNYEAQQDKSGLPNDRFSAERPEGSISTLTIQRTEQRDSAMYRCASSLAHRNYEQYFGPGTRLTVT.

CDR3 in DNA: TGTGCCAGTAGTACGACGGGACAGCATCAGCCCCAGCATTTT. Its protein product is CASSTTGQHQPQHF. The chain links TRBV19 to TRBJ1-5, with 7 bases identical to TRBD1. CDR1 LNHDA and CDR2 SQIVND come from the germline V gene (reference sequence). With 4 bases clipped from V and 5 bases from J, the junction kept 5 bases outside the gene matches. CDR3 length: 14 amino acids.

This chain uses TRBV27 with TRBJ2-7; TRBD1 matches 10 bases. After removal of 5 bases from V and 6 bases from J, the junction contained 4 bases not matched to a gene. The germline V gene encodes CDR1 MNHEY and CDR2 SMNVEV (reference sequence). The CDR3 loop spans 13 amino acids. CDR3 region: CASSLGTGAEQYF. The DNA of the CDR3 is TGTGCCAGCAGTCTCGGGACAGGGGCCGAGCAGTACTTC.

This clone occurred a few times. The chain joins TRBV29-1 to TRBJ2-5; 9 nucleotides agree with TRBD2. Losses at the gene ends were 5 bases for V and 5 bases for J; bases not matched to a gene: 9. The CDR3 consists of 14 residues. Per germline, CDR1 SQVTM and CDR2 ANQGSEA. The CDR3 sequence is CSVPTSGLGETQYF. The CDR3 nucleotides are TGCAGCGTTCCGACTAGCGGACTTGGTGAGACCCAGTACTTC. Filled out from reference TRBV29-1 and TRBJ2-5, the complete variable domain reads SAVISQKPSRDICQRGTSLTIQCQVDSQVTMMFWYRQQPGQSLTLIATANQGSEATYESGFVIDKFPISRPNLTFSTLTVSNMSPEDSSIYLCSVPTSGLGETQYFGPGTRLLVL.

The genes are TRBV5-6 and TRBJ2-7; 10 positions agree with TRBD2. The CDR3 length is 15 residues. CDR1 SGHDT and CDR2 YYEEEE come from the germline V gene. The V segment lost 4 bases and the J segment 2 bases; nucleotides outside the gene matches: 6. The CDR3 nucleotides are TGTGCCAGCAGCCCAGGGACTAGCGTAACCTACGAGCAGTACTTC. This sequence encodes CASSPGTSVTYEQYF.

V and J are TRBV5-4 and TRBJ2-2; 10 bases align to TRBD1. The CDR3 extends over 15 amino acids. Germline CDR1 is SGHNT and CDR2 is YYREEE (reference sequence). The ends lost 5 bases at V and 6 bases at J; junction bases unmatched: 7. The CDR3 DNA follows: TGTGCCAGCAGGAAGGGGACAGGGGCTCCCGGGGAGCTGTTTTTT. Amino acid sequence: CASRKGTGAPGELFF.

The table lists this clone with a few counts. At one end the junction does not follow the germline gene, possibly because of a read error. The chain links TRBV6-5 to TRBJ2-5, with D possibly being TRBD2 (5 bases). Germline loops: CDR1 MNHEY, CDR2 SVGAGI. The CDR3 length is 14 residues. CDR3 sequence (DNA): TGTGCCAGCAGTTACAGAGGGCAGCAAGAGGCCCAGTACTTC. Translating it yields CASSYRGQQEAQYF.

The genes are TRBV29-1 and TRBJ1-2; D is possibly TRBD1 (6 bases). The ends were cut back, 7 bases at V and 2 bases at J, with 14 bases in the middle. Germline CDR1 is SQVTM and CDR2 is ANQGSEA. This CDR3 has 13 residues. The CDR3 protein is CSAGGGGNYGYTF. CDR3 DNA sequence: TGCAGCGCCGGGGGAGGGGGGAACTATGGCTACACCTTC.